This T cell receptor beta chain is drawn from a study of shared clonotypes between healthy human individuals. Produced via immunoSEQ multiplex PCR; TCRdb's table is partial and in-frame only. The sample lists about 990,000 clones, about 84% occurring once. This clone has just one count. Compared with germline, one end of the junction differs, possibly owing to a read error. The CDR3 is 16 amino acids. From germline, CDR1 is LNHDA and CDR2 SQIVND (reference sequence). This sequence joins TRBV19 and TRBJ2-3, with 14 bases identical to TRBD2. This clonotype was sampled from a man aged 18 to 30 in good health. Some clones in this sample may be carry-over from other donors' samples. Specimen: memory CD4+ T cells from PBMCs. The subset denotes: CD45RA-negative fraction. CDR3 sequence reads: CASTLGTSGSIDTQYF. DNA of the CDR3: TGTGCCAGTACCCTCGGGACTAGCGGGAGCATAGATACGCAGTATTTT.